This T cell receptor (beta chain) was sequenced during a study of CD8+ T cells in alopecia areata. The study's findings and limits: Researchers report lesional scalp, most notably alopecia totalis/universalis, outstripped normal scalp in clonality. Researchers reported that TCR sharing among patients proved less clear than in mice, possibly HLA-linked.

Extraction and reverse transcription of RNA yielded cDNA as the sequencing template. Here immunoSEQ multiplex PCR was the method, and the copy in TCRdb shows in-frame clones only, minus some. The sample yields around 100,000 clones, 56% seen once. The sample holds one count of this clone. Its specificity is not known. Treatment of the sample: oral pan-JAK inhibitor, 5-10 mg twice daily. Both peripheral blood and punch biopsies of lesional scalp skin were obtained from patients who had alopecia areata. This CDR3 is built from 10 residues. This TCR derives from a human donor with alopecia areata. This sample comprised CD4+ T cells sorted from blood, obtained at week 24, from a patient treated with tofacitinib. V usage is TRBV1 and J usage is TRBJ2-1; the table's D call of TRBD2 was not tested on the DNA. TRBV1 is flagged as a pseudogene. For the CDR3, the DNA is TGCACCAGCAGCCCCCTCCAGCAGTTCTTC. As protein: CTSSPLQQFF.